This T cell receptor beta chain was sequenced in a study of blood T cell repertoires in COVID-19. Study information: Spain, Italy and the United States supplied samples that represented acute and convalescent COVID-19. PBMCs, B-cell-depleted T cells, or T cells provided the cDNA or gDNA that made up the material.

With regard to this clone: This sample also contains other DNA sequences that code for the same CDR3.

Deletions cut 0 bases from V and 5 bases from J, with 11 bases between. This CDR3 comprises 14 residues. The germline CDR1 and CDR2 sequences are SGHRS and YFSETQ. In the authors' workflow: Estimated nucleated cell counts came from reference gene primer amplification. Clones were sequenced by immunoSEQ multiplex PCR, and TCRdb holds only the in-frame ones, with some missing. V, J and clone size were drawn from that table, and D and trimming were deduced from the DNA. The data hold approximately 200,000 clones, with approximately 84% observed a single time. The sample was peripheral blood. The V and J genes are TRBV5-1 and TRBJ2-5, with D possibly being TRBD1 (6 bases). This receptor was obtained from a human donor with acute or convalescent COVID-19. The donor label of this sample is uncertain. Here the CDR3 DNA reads TGCGCCAGCAGCTTGGGGGGGCTAGGGGAGACCCAGTACTTC. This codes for CASSLGGLGETQYF.